A selection of T cell receptor beta chains follows, all from one sample in a study of cytomegalovirus exposure and HLA in healthy donors. Produced via immunoSEQ multiplex PCR; TCRdb's table is partial and in-frame only. Of some 74,000 clones listed, about 72% were seen once; the top ten hold 20% to 25%. The sequenced sample was PBMCs. These receptors were collected from a man in his forties in good health and CMV-seropositive. Both conserved end residues are part of each CDR3. Each record gives: CDR3 protein, CDR3 DNA, D gene, clone size, V gene, J gene. A D gene is named only where the DNA matches it firmly. A clone size is listed for some rows: how often the clone was seen (once, few, many), or a class if it is expanded.

CDR3aa: CASRPGTAKRAFF
CDR3nt: TGTGCCAGCAGACCCGGGACTGCCAAGAGAGCTTTCTTT
d_gene: .
abundance: .
v_gene: TRBV6-5
j_gene: TRBJ1-1

CDR3aa: CASSFRDRGAYGYTF
CDR3nt: TGTGCCAGCAGTTTCCGGGACAGGGGCGCTTATGGCTACACCTTC
d_gene: TRBD1
abundance: .
v_gene: TRBV27
j_gene: TRBJ1-2

CDR3aa: CASSLARTTDTQYF
CDR3nt: TGTGCCAGCAGTTTGGCTAGAACCACAGATACGCAGTATTTT
d_gene: .
abundance: .
v_gene: TRBV27
j_gene: TRBJ2-3

CDR3aa: CASSIDSIEAFF
CDR3nt: TGTGCCAGTAGTATCGACAGTATTGAAGCTTTCTTT
d_gene: .
abundance: few
v_gene: TRBV19
j_gene: TRBJ1-1

CDR3aa: CAWSVGSRGRNEQFF
CDR3nt: TGTGCCTGGAGTGTAGGTTCGCGGGGACGCAATGAGCAGTTCTTC
d_gene: .
abundance: .
v_gene: TRBV30
j_gene: TRBJ2-1

CDR3aa: CASSFRRLAAQETQYF
CDR3nt: TGTGCCAGCAGCTTCCGACGACTAGCGGCACAAGAGACCCAGTACTTC
d_gene: TRBD2
abundance: few
v_gene: TRBV5-6
j_gene: TRBJ2-5

CDR3aa: CASSSGDFRGTDTQYF
CDR3nt: TGTGCCAGCAGTTCCGGGGACTTCCGGGGCACAGATACGCAGTATTTT
d_gene: .
abundance: .
v_gene: TRBV6-5
j_gene: TRBJ2-3

CDR3aa: CASSKDSMGTDTQYF
CDR3nt: TGTGCCAGCAGTAAGGACTCAATGGGCACAGATACGCAGTATTTT
d_gene: .
abundance: few
v_gene: TRBV6-5
j_gene: TRBJ2-3

CDR3aa: CASSQDSGLLETQYF
CDR3nt: TGCGCCAGCAGCCAGGACTCGGGACTTTTGGAGACCCAGTACTTC
d_gene: .
abundance: .
v_gene: TRBV4-1
j_gene: TRBJ2-5

CDR3aa: CASSLGTGGYGYTF
CDR3nt: TGTGCCAGCAGCTTAGGGACAGGGGGATATGGCTACACCTTC
d_gene: TRBD1
abundance: few
v_gene: TRBV13
j_gene: TRBJ1-2

CDR3aa: CASSQDASGRYGYTF
CDR3nt: TGCGCCAGCAGCCAAGATGCGTCAGGGAGGTATGGCTACACCTTC
d_gene: .
abundance: few
v_gene: TRBV4-3
j_gene: TRBJ1-2

CDR3aa: CASSWTGTGDTEAFF
CDR3nt: TGCGCCAGCAGCTGGACCGGGACAGGGGACACTGAAGCTTTCTTT
d_gene: TRBD1
abundance: once
v_gene: TRBV5-1
j_gene: TRBJ1-1

CDR3aa: CASSFVSGGLYNEQFF
CDR3nt: TGCGCCAGCAGCTTTGTATCGGGGGGCCTCTACAATGAGCAGTTCTTC
d_gene: .
abundance: few
v_gene: TRBV5-1
j_gene: TRBJ2-1

CDR3aa: CASTRQDVVTGELFF
CDR3nt: TGTGCCAGCACCCGACAGGATGTAGTCACCGGGGAGCTGTTTTTT
d_gene: .
abundance: .
v_gene: TRBV5-4
j_gene: TRBJ2-2

CDR3aa: CASGSRGLAKPQYF
CDR3nt: TGTGCCAGCGGTTCCCGGGGACTAGCGAAGCCCCAGTACTTC
d_gene: TRBD2
abundance: .
v_gene: TRBV11-3
j_gene: TRBJ2-5

CDR3aa: CASSLAATGDNSPLHF
CDR3nt: TGCGCCAGCAGCTTGGCGGCGACAGGGGATAATTCACCCCTCCACTTT
d_gene: TRBD1
abundance: .
v_gene: TRBV5-1
j_gene: TRBJ1-6

CDR3aa: CASSSPPGLRTDTQYF
CDR3nt: TGTGCCAGCAGCTCCCCTCCGGGACTCCGCACAGATACGCAGTATTTT
d_gene: .
abundance: .
v_gene: TRBV7-2
j_gene: TRBJ2-3

CDR3aa: CASSYGGGMNTEAFF
CDR3nt: TGTGCCAGCAGTTACGGGGGGGGTATGAACACTGAAGCTTTCTTT
d_gene: .
abundance: once
v_gene: TRBV6-5
j_gene: TRBJ1-1

CDR3aa: CASERDRGSYEQYF
CDR3nt: TGTGCCAGCGAGAGGGACAGAGGCTCCTACGAGCAGTACTTC
d_gene: TRBD1
abundance: .
v_gene: TRBV5-8
j_gene: TRBJ2-7

CDR3aa: CASSSHRVPTYEQYF
CDR3nt: TGTGCCAGCAGCTCTCACAGGGTCCCTACCTACGAGCAGTACTTC
d_gene: .
abundance: .
v_gene: TRBV6-5
j_gene: TRBJ2-7

CDR3aa: CASSHPLPISREGSEKLFF
CDR3nt: TGCGCCAGCAGCCACCCCCTCCCCATAAGTCGGGAAGGGAGTGAAAAACTGTTTTTT
d_gene: .
abundance: .
v_gene: TRBV5-1
j_gene: TRBJ1-4

CDR3aa: CASSEVETYEQYF
CDR3nt: TGTGCCAGCAGTGAAGTAGAGACCTACGAGCAGTACTTC
d_gene: .
abundance: .
v_gene: TRBV6-1
j_gene: TRBJ2-7

CDR3aa: CASNRRAGMNNEQFF
CDR3nt: TGTGCCAGCAATCGAAGGGCGGGGATGAACAATGAGCAGTTCTTC
d_gene: .
abundance: .
v_gene: TRBV2
j_gene: TRBJ2-1

CDR3aa: CASSFGIAYEQYF
CDR3nt: TGTGCCAGCAGTTTCGGGATAGCCTACGAGCAGTACTTC
d_gene: .
abundance: .
v_gene: TRBV27
j_gene: TRBJ2-7

CDR3aa: CASRDRGGQPQHF
CDR3nt: TGTGCCAGCAGGGACAGGGGAGGGCAGCCCCAGCATTTT
d_gene: TRBD1
abundance: .
v_gene: TRBV2
j_gene: TRBJ1-5

CDR3aa: CASSIGPDRGETQYF
CDR3nt: TGCGCCAGCTCCATCGGCCCCGACAGGGGAGAGACCCAGTACTTC
d_gene: TRBD1
abundance: few
v_gene: TRBV10-2
j_gene: TRBJ2-5

CDR3aa: CASSATGDEQFF
CDR3nt: TGTGCCAGCAGCGCGACAGGGGATGAGCAGTTCTTC
d_gene: TRBD1
abundance: .
v_gene: TRBV7-9
j_gene: TRBJ2-1

CDR3aa: CASSIVSPGHYGYTF
CDR3nt: TGTGCCAGTAGTATAGTCTCGCCAGGTCACTATGGCTACACCTTC
d_gene: .
abundance: .
v_gene: TRBV19
j_gene: TRBJ1-2

CDR3aa: CASSRRQNTEAFF
CDR3nt: TGTGCCAGCAGTCGTAGACAGAACACTGAAGCTTTCTTT
d_gene: .
abundance: .
v_gene: TRBV28
j_gene: TRBJ1-1

CDR3aa: CASSLYWTNSYEQYF
CDR3nt: TGTGCCAGCAGCTTATATTGGACTAACTCCTACGAGCAGTACTTC
d_gene: .
abundance: .
v_gene: TRBV7-2
j_gene: TRBJ2-7

CDR3aa: CASKGAGHSNQPQHF
CDR3nt: TGTGCCAGTAAGGGCGCAGGGCATAGCAATCAGCCCCAGCATTTT
d_gene: .
abundance: .
v_gene: TRBV19
j_gene: TRBJ1-5

CDR3aa: CASSQESLAATYEQYF
CDR3nt: TGCGCCAGCAGCCAAGAATCGCTAGCGGCCACCTACGAGCAGTACTTC
d_gene: TRBD2
abundance: .
v_gene: TRBV4-3
j_gene: TRBJ2-7

CDR3aa: CASSEDRLSSYEQYF
CDR3nt: TGTGCCAGCAGTGAAGACAGGCTGAGCTCCTACGAGCAGTACTTC
d_gene: .
abundance: .
v_gene: TRBV2
j_gene: TRBJ2-7

CDR3aa: CASSQSGTNNEQFF
CDR3nt: TGTGCCAGCAGCCAGTCCGGGACTAACAATGAGCAGTTCTTC
d_gene: TRBD2
abundance: .
v_gene: TRBV7-3
j_gene: TRBJ2-1

CDR3aa: CASSTGGERKYF
CDR3nt: TGTGCCAGCAGTACAGGGGGCGAAAGGAAGTACTTC
d_gene: TRBD1
abundance: few
v_gene: TRBV6-5
j_gene: TRBJ2-7

CDR3aa: CASRHGTLKYNEQFF
CDR3nt: TGTGCCAGCAGACACGGGACACTAAAGTACAATGAGCAGTTCTTC
d_gene: .
abundance: few
v_gene: TRBV5-6
j_gene: TRBJ2-1

CDR3aa: CASSHRSKAGGNEKLFF
CDR3nt: TGTGCCAGCAGCCACAGGTCGAAGGCAGGGGGCAATGAAAAACTGTTTTTT
d_gene: TRBD1
abundance: once
v_gene: TRBV2
j_gene: TRBJ1-4

CDR3aa: CASSAGTGNYGYTF
CDR3nt: TGTGCCAGCAGCGCAGGGACAGGGAACTATGGCTACACCTTC
d_gene: TRBD1
abundance: few
v_gene: TRBV5-6
j_gene: TRBJ1-2

CDR3aa: CAWTGGLYGYTF
CDR3nt: TGTGCCTGGACGGGCGGACTCTATGGCTACACCTTC
d_gene: .
abundance: .
v_gene: TRBV30
j_gene: TRBJ1-2

CDR3aa: CASSRAAYYNEQFF
CDR3nt: TGTGCCAGTAGTCGAGCGGCCTATTACAATGAGCAGTTCTTC
d_gene: .
abundance: .
v_gene: TRBV19
j_gene: TRBJ2-1

CDR3aa: CASSRDRADTQYF
CDR3nt: TGCGCCAGCAGCAGAGACAGGGCAGATACGCAGTATTTT
d_gene: TRBD1
abundance: .
v_gene: TRBV5-1
j_gene: TRBJ2-3

CDR3aa: CASSYRGRAPEQFF
CDR3nt: TGTGCCAGCAGTTATCGCGGCAGAGCACCTGAGCAGTTCTTC
d_gene: .
abundance: .
v_gene: TRBV6-5
j_gene: TRBJ2-1

CDR3aa: CASSLRETYGYTF
CDR3nt: TGTGCCAGCAGTTTGCGCGAAACCTATGGCTACACCTTC
d_gene: .
abundance: .
v_gene: TRBV28
j_gene: TRBJ1-2

CDR3aa: CASSLGRTGLSTEAFF
CDR3nt: TGTGCCAGCAGTTTAGGTAGGACAGGGCTCAGCACTGAAGCTTTCTTT
d_gene: TRBD1
abundance: few
v_gene: TRBV28
j_gene: TRBJ1-1

CDR3aa: CASSPPSKPRGGETQYF
CDR3nt: TGTGCCAGCTCACCACCGAGCAAGCCACGCGGGGGGGAGACCCAGTACTTC
d_gene: TRBD2
abundance: .
v_gene: TRBV18
j_gene: TRBJ2-5

CDR3aa: CASRDRGYGYTF
CDR3nt: TGTGCCAGTAGAGACAGGGGCTATGGCTACACCTTC
d_gene: TRBD1
abundance: .
v_gene: TRBV19
j_gene: TRBJ1-2

CDR3aa: CASSPWGGSEQETQYF
CDR3nt: TGTGCCAGTAGTCCCTGGGGAGGGTCCGAACAAGAGACCCAGTACTTC
d_gene: TRBD2
abundance: .
v_gene: TRBV19
j_gene: TRBJ2-5

CDR3aa: CASSVRLQETQYF
CDR3nt: TGTGCCAGCAGCGTTAGATTACAAGAGACCCAGTACTTC
d_gene: .
abundance: .
v_gene: TRBV2
j_gene: TRBJ2-5

CDR3aa: CASGFVGETQYF
CDR3nt: TGTGCTAGTGGTTTTGTGGGCGAGACCCAGTACTTC
d_gene: .
abundance: .
v_gene: TRBV12-5
j_gene: TRBJ2-5

CDR3aa: CASSSRGGQNYGYTF
CDR3nt: TGTGCCAGCAGCTCCAGGGGCGGGCAAAACTATGGCTACACCTTC
d_gene: .
abundance: .
v_gene: TRBV27
j_gene: TRBJ1-2

CDR3aa: CASSYAPEDGYTF
CDR3nt: TGTGCCAGCAGTTACGCCCCAGAGGATGGCTACACCTTC
d_gene: .
abundance: .
v_gene: TRBV6-6
j_gene: TRBJ1-2

CDR3aa: CAWRGALNTEAFF
CDR3nt: TGTGCCTGGAGGGGAGCTTTGAACACTGAAGCTTTCTTT
d_gene: .
abundance: .
v_gene: TRBV30
j_gene: TRBJ1-1

CDR3aa: CASSFRDRGLETQYF
CDR3nt: TGTGCCAGCAGCTTCCGGGACAGGGGGTTGGAGACCCAGTACTTC
d_gene: TRBD1
abundance: .
v_gene: TRBV5-4
j_gene: TRBJ2-5

CDR3aa: CAWSIGTGSYEQYF
CDR3nt: TGTGCCTGGAGTATTGGGACAGGTTCCTACGAGCAGTACTTC
d_gene: TRBD1
abundance: .
v_gene: TRBV30
j_gene: TRBJ2-7

CDR3aa: CASSDGQTTYEQYF
CDR3nt: TGCGCCAGCAGCGACGGACAGACTACCTACGAGCAGTACTTC
d_gene: .
abundance: .
v_gene: TRBV5-1
j_gene: TRBJ2-7

CDR3aa: CASSVADISYEQYF
CDR3nt: TGTGCCAGCAGCGTAGCGGACATATCCTACGAGCAGTACTTC
d_gene: .
abundance: few
v_gene: TRBV9
j_gene: TRBJ2-7

CDR3aa: CASSPGTWGEQYF
CDR3nt: TGTGCCAGCAGCCCGGGGACTTGGGGCGAGCAGTACTTC
d_gene: .
abundance: .
v_gene: TRBV7-8
j_gene: TRBJ2-7

CDR3aa: CASSQREGGNQPQHF
CDR3nt: TGCGCCAGCAGTCAACGGGAAGGGGGTAATCAGCCCCAGCATTTT
d_gene: .
abundance: .
v_gene: TRBV23-1
j_gene: TRBJ1-5

CDR3aa: CASRSLAGGNTDTQYF
CDR3nt: TGTGCCAGCAGATCACTAGCGGGGGGGAACACAGATACGCAGTATTTT
d_gene: TRBD2
abundance: .
v_gene: TRBV6-7
j_gene: TRBJ2-3